The rows below give T cell receptor beta chains drawn from one sample of a study of T cell responses to AZD1222 COVID-19 vaccine. This table comes from immunoSEQ multiplex PCR, and its TCRdb copy is limited to in-frame clones, with some not included. The sample consists of about 110,000 clones, roughly nine tenths of them appearing once. The starting material was peripheral blood, obtained on day 0 of AZD1222 vaccination. Receptor source: an adult in good health. Both conserved end residues are part of each CDR3. Fields, in order: J gene, V gene, D gene, clone size, CDR3 length, CDR3 DNA, CDR3 protein. A D gene is named only where the DNA matches it firmly. Some rows mark clone size as missing; the rest say once, few, many or name a class of expanded clone.

TRBJ1-6,TRBV7-2,.,.,18,TGTGCCAGCAGCTTAGCGCTTGGCGTTGCCTCTAATAATTCACCCCTCCACTTT,CASSLALGVASNNSPLHF
TRBJ1-5,TRBV2,TRBD1,once,13,TGTGCCAGCAGTAGACAGGGGGGCCAGCCCCAGCATTTT,CASSRQGGQPQHF
TRBJ1-5,TRBV9,.,.,16,TGTGCCAGCAGCAGCGACGGCGTTCTACTCCACCGGCCCCAGCATTTT,CASSSDGVLLHRPQHF
TRBJ1-1,TRBV30,.,.,14,TGTGCCTGGAGTGCCCTGACGGCGAACACTGAAGCTTTCTTT,CAWSALTANTEAFF
TRBJ1-5,TRBV6-6,.,.,14,TGTGCCAGCAGGATCGACGTTAGCAATCAGCCCCAGCATTTT,CASRIDVSNQPQHF
TRBJ1-1,TRBV14,.,.,13,TGTGCCAGCAGCCAAGTAATGAACACTGAAGCTTTCTTT,CASSQVMNTEAFF
TRBJ1-1,TRBV29-1,TRBD1,.,15,TGCAGCGTTCTTGGCCCGACAGGGAGGAACACTGAAGCTTTCTTT,CSVLGPTGRNTEAFF
TRBJ1-4,TRBV6-2/TRBV6-3,.,.,15,TGTGCCAGCAGCTCATGGAGGACAGTCAATGAAAAACTGTTTTTT,CASSSWRTVNEKLFF
TRBJ1-4,TRBV5-5,TRBD1,.,15,TGTGCCAGCAGCGGGCGAGCAGGACAGGCGGAAAAACTGTTTTTT,CASSGRAGQAEKLFF
TRBJ1-3,TRBV12-5,.,.,14,TGTGCTAGTGGTTTGGCGGACTCTGGAAACACCATATATTTT,CASGLADSGNTIYF
TRBJ2-7,TRBV5-1,.,.,14,TGCGCCAGCAGCTTGGACGGGGGACCCTACGAGCAGTACTTC,CASSLDGGPYEQYF
TRBJ2-2,TRBV18,.,few,16,TGTGCCAGCTCACCACGAACAGCCCCAAACACCGGGGAGCTGTTTTTT,CASSPRTAPNTGELFF
TRBJ2-3,TRBV29-1,TRBD1,.,13,TGCAGCGCCTTCCGGGACAGGGCAGATACGCAGTATTTT,CSAFRDRADTQYF
TRBJ2-1,TRBV2,TRBD2,.,16,TGTGCCAGCAGTGAAGCCATACGGACTAGCTACAATGAGCAGTTCTTC,CASSEAIRTSYNEQFF
TRBJ2-5,TRBV4-1,TRBD2,.,14,TGCGCCAGCAGCCAGAGGACTAGCGAAGAGACCCAGTACTTC,CASSQRTSEETQYF
TRBJ1-6,TRBV18,.,.,14,TGTGCCAGCTCGGACCGGGACACCTCTTCCCCCCTCCACTTT,CASSDRDTSSPLHF
TRBJ1-6,TRBV2,.,.,14,TGTGCCAGCAGAGTCGGTAGGGAACAGTCACCCCTCCACTTT,CASRVGREQSPLHF
TRBJ1-1,TRBV7-8,.,.,13,TGTGCCAGCAGCTCGTCATTGAACACTGAAGCTTTCTTT,CASSSSLNTEAFF
TRBJ2-1,TRBV7-3,TRBD2,once,16,TGTGCCAGCAGCGCTACTAGCGGGGGCTCCTACAATGAGCAGTTCTTC,CASSATSGGSYNEQFF
TRBJ1-6,TRBV19,TRBD1,.,16,TGTGCCAGTACGGGACAGGCGACCTCCTATAATTCACCCCTCCACTTT,CASTGQATSYNSPLHF
TRBJ1-5,TRBV20-1,.,.,11,TGCAGTGCTAGAGAAGTTCAGCCCCAGCATTTT,CSAREVQPQHF
TRBJ1-4,TRBV30,.,.,17,TGTGCCTGGAGTGTAGGTGGGGCCCCTGCAACTAATGAAAAACTGTTTTTT,CAWSVGGAPATNEKLFF
TRBJ1-1,TRBV7-2,TRBD1,.,17,TGTGCCAGCAGCTTGGTCCGGGACAGGGTAGAATTCGCTGAAGCTTTCTTT,CASSLVRDRVEFAEAFF
TRBJ2-1,TRBV4-2,.,.,13,TGTGCCAGCAGTCTAGGGACTTACAATGAGCAGTTCTTC,CASSLGTYNEQFF
TRBJ1-2,TRBV5-1,TRBD1,.,15,TGCGCCAGCAGCTTGGCCCCACAGGGGGGTTATGGCTACACCTTC,CASSLAPQGGYGYTF
TRBJ1-5,TRBV12-3/TRBV12-4,.,.,12,TGTGCCAGCAGTTTACTCGATCAGCCCCAGCATTTT,CASSLLDQPQHF
TRBJ2-2,TRBV4-1,TRBD2,.,18,TGCGCCAGCAGCCCTCCTTATGGACGGGAGGCCCACACCGGGGAGCTGTTTTTT,CASSPPYGREAHTGELFF
TRBJ2-5,TRBV12-3/TRBV12-4,.,.,12,TGTGCCAGCGCATTTGCAGGAGAGACCCAGTACTTC,CASAFAGETQYF
TRBJ1-2,TRBV6-1,TRBD1,once,15,TGTGCCAGCAGTGACCGACAGGGCATCAACTATGGCTACACCTTC,CASSDRQGINYGYTF
TRBJ1-1,TRBV7-9,TRBD1,few,18,TGTGCCAGCAGCTTAGCTGGTTGGCAGGGGGGATTGAACACTGAAGCTTTCTTT,CASSLAGWQGGLNTEAFF
TRBJ1-1,TRBV19,.,.,13,TGTGCCAGCGCACAGGGTGTAGGAACTGAAGCTTTCTTT,CASAQGVGTEAFF
TRBJ2-3,TRBV19,.,.,15,TGTGCCAGTAGTATGCTGATCCGGGGCACAGATACGCAGTATTTT,CASSMLIRGTDTQYF
TRBJ1-1,TRBV2,.,.,13,TGTGCCAGCAAGTGGCAGGGGCGTACTGAAGCTTTCTTT,CASKWQGRTEAFF
TRBJ2-1,TRBV6-5,TRBD2,.,15,TGTGCCAGCAGTCCCGGGACTAGATCATACAATGAGCAGTTCTTC,CASSPGTRSYNEQFF
TRBJ1-1,TRBV9,TRBD1,.,15,TGTGCCAGCAGCGGAACAGGGGGCGTTAACACTGAAGCTTTCTTT,CASSGTGGVNTEAFF
TRBJ1-1,TRBV7-9,.,.,16,TGTGCCAGCAGCCTCTCCACGGCCCCTCTGGCCCCTGAAGCTTTCTTT,CASSLSTAPLAPEAFF
TRBJ1-6,TRBV28,.,.,14,TGTGCCAGCAGTTTCGGGCAGATTCATTCACCCCTCCACTTT,CASSFGQIHSPLHF
TRBJ2-2,TRBV2,.,few,12,TGTGCCAGCATCCCTAGCTTCGGGGAGCTGTTTTTT,CASIPSFGELFF
TRBJ1-4,TRBV19,.,.,15,TGTGCCAGTAGTAGTACGGGCAGTCCTAATGAAAAACTGTTTTTT,CASSSTGSPNEKLFF
TRBJ1-2,TRBV6-6,TRBD1,.,15,TGTGCCAGCAGTTACGCGGGACAGGGGGACTATGGCTACACCTTC,CASSYAGQGDYGYTF
TRBJ2-1,TRBV9,.,.,13,TGTGCCAGCAGCGTAGGGGGTTTCAATGAGCAGTTCTTC,CASSVGGFNEQFF
TRBJ1-4,TRBV6-6,.,.,15,TGTGCCAGCAGTTACTCAGGAGCAACTAATGAAAAACTGTTTTTT,CASSYSGATNEKLFF
TRBJ1-5,TRBV19,.,.,13,TGTGCCAGTAGTAGGGACGGATTGGGGCCCCAGCATTTT,CASSRDGLGPQHF
TRBJ1-1,TRBV3-1/TRBV3-2,.,.,13,TGTGCCAGCAGCCAAGATGGGGGCAGTGAAGCTTTCTTT,CASSQDGGSEAFF
TRBJ1-5,TRBV28,.,.,13,TGTGCCAGCAGAAGCGCTTTCAATCAGCCCCAGCATTTT,CASRSAFNQPQHF
TRBJ1-1,TRBV19,TRBD1,.,14,TGTGCCAGTAGTACGATATACAGGGGCACTGAAGCTTTCTTT,CASSTIYRGTEAFF
TRBJ1-1,TRBV12-3/TRBV12-4,TRBD1,.,13,TGTGCCAGCAACACTGGGGACAGCACTGAAGCTTTCTTT,CASNTGDSTEAFF
TRBJ1-1,TRBV27,.,.,15,TGTGCCAGCAGTTTAAGCGGACAGTGGGACACTGAAGCTTTCTTT,CASSLSGQWDTEAFF
TRBJ1-2,TRBV6-6,.,.,14,TGTGCCAGCTGGAACAGGGAAAACCCTTATGGCTACACCTTC,CASWNRENPYGYTF
TRBJ2-7,TRBV28,.,few,13,TGTGCCAGCACCAGAGGGAGCTCCTACGAGCAGTACTTC,CASTRGSSYEQYF
TRBJ2-1,TRBV7-2,.,.,14,TGTGCCAGCAGCCACTCCTCGGGCGGTGATGAGCAGTTCTTC,CASSHSSGGDEQFF
TRBJ2-3,TRBV28,TRBD2,.,17,TGTGCCAGCAGCTCTCCCGGACTAGCGGGAGGGACAGATACGCAGTATTTT,CASSSPGLAGGTDTQYF
TRBJ2-7,TRBV2,TRBD1,.,18,TGTGCCAGCAGTACCCCGGGACAGGGGGGCTCCAGCTCCTACGAGCAGTACTTC,CASSTPGQGGSSSYEQYF
TRBJ1-1,TRBV6-5,.,.,11,TGTGCCAGCAGTTACTCCGGTGAAGCTTTCTTT,CASSYSGEAFF
TRBJ2-7,TRBV10-3,.,.,11,TGTGCCATCAGTGAGTTTTACGAGCAGTACTTC,CAISEFYEQYF